This T cell receptor beta chain emerged from a study of T-cell reconstitution after alpha-beta-depleted transplantation in children. Molecular barcoding with unique molecular identifiers was used for the TCRbeta library. TCRdb reprocessed the PCR reads with MiXCR, giving one entry per CDR3 protein. The sample consists of fewer than 350,000 distinct CDR3 sequences, roughly a tenth of them appearing once. Germline CDR1 and CDR2: SGHKS and YYEKEE (reference sequence). The CDR3 has 15 residues. Between the trimmed V and J ends, which lost 0 bases and 4 bases, there was a span of 10 bases. This clonotype has a count of ten or more.

Sample: PBMCs, taken before TCRalphabeta/CD19-depleted stem cell transplant. The clonotype was recovered from a boy under two years old with acute myeloid leukemia, due to receive a stem cell transplant. The chain combines TRBV5-5 with TRBJ1-4; possible D gene TRBD1, 5 bases. CDR3 nucleotide sequence: TGTGCCAGCAGCTTGGCAGGGAGGATTAATGAAAAACTGTTTTTT. This codes for CASSLAGRINEKLFF.